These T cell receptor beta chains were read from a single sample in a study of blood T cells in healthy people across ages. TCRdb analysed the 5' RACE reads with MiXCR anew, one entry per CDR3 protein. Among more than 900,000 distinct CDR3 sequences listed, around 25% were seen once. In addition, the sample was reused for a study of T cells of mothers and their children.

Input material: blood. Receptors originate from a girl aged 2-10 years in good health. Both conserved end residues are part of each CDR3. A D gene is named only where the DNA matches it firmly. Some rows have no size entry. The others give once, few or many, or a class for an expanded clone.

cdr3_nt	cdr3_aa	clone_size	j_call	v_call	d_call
TGTGCCAGCAGCACAGGGGAGGAGCAGTTCTTC	CASSTGEEQFF	NA	TRBJ2-1	TRBV12-3/TRBV12-4	TRBD1
TGTGCCATCAAAGGGACTAGCGGGGATGAGACCCAGTACTTC	CAIKGTSGDETQYF	NA	TRBJ2-5	TRBV10-3	TRBD2
TGTGCCAGCAGCTTGGATCCGGATCATAATTCACCCCTCCACTTT	CASSLDPDHNSPLHF	few	TRBJ1-6	TRBV5-4	NA
TGTGCCAGCAGCTCTCTTGACCTGGGGACTGAAGCTTTCTTT	CASSSLDLGTEAFF	NA	TRBJ1-1	TRBV5-5	NA
TGTGCCAGCAGTTACCCCGAGGGAGGCTACGAGCAGTACTTC	CASSYPEGGYEQYF	NA	TRBJ2-7	TRBV6-6	NA
TGTGCCAGCAGTGTGGGCAGGGAGAAGGCCCAGTACTTC	CASSVGREKAQYF	NA	TRBJ2-5	TRBV2	NA
TGTGCCAGCAGTGGCCGGGACAGGACTTATAGCAATCAGCCCCAGCATTTT	CASSGRDRTYSNQPQHF	once	TRBJ1-5	TRBV2	TRBD1
TGCAGTGCCCTTGGGGGGGCTAATGAAAAACTGTTTTTT	CSALGGANEKLFF	NA	TRBJ1-4	TRBV20-1	NA
TGCAGCGTTGAATGGCCCGGGACAGGGTCCGCCGAGCAGTACTTC	CSVEWPGTGSAEQYF	few	TRBJ2-7	TRBV29-1	TRBD1
TGCGCCAGCAGCCGAGGACCCGACGACACTGAAGCTTTCTTT	CASSRGPDDTEAFF	NA	TRBJ1-1	TRBV5-1	NA
TGTGCCACCAGTGCAGGGGGCTATTCGAATGAGCAGTTCTTC	CATSAGGYSNEQFF	NA	TRBJ2-1	TRBV24-1	TRBD1
TGTGCCAGCAGCTTAGGTCTAGCGGGAGATACGCAGTATTTT	CASSLGLAGDTQYF	many	TRBJ2-3	TRBV7-2	TRBD2
TGTGCCAGCAGCTTGGGGCTAGCGGGGGCCAGCACAGATACGCAGTATTTT	CASSLGLAGASTDTQYF	few	TRBJ2-3	TRBV7-9	TRBD2